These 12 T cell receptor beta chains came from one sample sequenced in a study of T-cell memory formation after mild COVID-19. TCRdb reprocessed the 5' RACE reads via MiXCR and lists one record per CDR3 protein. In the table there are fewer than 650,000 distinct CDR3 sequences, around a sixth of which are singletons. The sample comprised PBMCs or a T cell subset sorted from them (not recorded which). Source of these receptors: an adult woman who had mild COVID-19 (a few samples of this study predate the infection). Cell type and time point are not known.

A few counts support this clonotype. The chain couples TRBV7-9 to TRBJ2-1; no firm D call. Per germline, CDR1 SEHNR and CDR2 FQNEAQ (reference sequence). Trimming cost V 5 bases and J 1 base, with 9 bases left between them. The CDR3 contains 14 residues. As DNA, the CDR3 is TGTGCCAGCAGCCATGCGGAGTCCTACAATGAGCAGTTCTTC. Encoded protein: CASSHAESYNEQFF.

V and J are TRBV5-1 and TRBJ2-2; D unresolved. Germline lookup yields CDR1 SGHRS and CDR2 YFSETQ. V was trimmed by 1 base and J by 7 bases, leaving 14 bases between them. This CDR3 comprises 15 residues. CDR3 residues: CASSLNPVLNGELFF. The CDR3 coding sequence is TGCGCCAGCAGCTTGAATCCAGTCTTGAACGGGGAGCTGTTTTTT.

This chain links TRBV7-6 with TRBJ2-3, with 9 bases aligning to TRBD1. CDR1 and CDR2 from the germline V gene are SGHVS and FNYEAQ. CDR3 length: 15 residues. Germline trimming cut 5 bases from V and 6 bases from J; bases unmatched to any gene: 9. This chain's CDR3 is CASSDRDRVGDTQYF. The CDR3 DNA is TGTGCCAGCAGCGACCGGGACAGGGTGGGTGATACGCAGTATTTT.

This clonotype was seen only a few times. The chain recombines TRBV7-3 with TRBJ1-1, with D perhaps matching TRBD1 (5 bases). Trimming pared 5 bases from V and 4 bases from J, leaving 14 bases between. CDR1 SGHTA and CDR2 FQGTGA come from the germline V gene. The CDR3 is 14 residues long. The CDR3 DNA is TGTGCCAGCAGCGCATCCAGGGAGAGCACTGAAGCTTTCTTT. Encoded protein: CASSASRESTEAFF.

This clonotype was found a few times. The CDR3 loop is CASSWGPNTGELFF. DNA for the CDR3: TGTGCCAGCAGTTGGGGACCAAACACCGGGGAGCTGTTTTTT. The chain recombines TRBV6-5 with TRBJ2-2; D might be TRBD1 or TRBD2, each matching 5 bases. The CDR3 is 14 residues long. Germline assignment: CDR1 MNHEY and CDR2 SVGAGI. Trimming removed 4 bases from V and 2 bases from J, with 8 bases in between.

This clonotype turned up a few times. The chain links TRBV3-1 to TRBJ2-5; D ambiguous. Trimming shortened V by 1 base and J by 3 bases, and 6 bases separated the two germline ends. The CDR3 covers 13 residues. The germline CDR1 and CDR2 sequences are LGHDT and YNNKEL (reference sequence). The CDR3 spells CASSQVVEETQYF. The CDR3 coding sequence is TGTGCCAGCAGCCAAGTAGTGGAAGAGACCCAGTACTTC.

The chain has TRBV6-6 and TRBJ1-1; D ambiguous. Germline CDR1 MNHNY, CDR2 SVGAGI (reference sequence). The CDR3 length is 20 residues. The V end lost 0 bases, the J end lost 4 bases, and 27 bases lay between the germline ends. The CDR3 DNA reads TGTGCCAGCAGTTACTCCTCCATTTATGACAAGTACGAAAGGACCACTGAAGCTTTCTTT. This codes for CASSYSSIYDKYERTTEAFF.

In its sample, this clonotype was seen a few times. As DNA, the CDR3 is TGTGCCAGCAGCCCAAAGGAACTAGCGGGGGTAACGCAGACCCAGTACTTC. Translating gives CASSPKELAGVTQTQYF. The rearrangement uses TRBV5-4 and TRBJ2-5; TRBD2 aligns across 11 bases. Germline-derived CDR1 and CDR2 are SGHNT and YYREEE (reference sequence). The CDR3 extends over 17 amino acids. V shed 4 bases, J shed 6 bases, and the junction held 14 bases outside the gene matches.

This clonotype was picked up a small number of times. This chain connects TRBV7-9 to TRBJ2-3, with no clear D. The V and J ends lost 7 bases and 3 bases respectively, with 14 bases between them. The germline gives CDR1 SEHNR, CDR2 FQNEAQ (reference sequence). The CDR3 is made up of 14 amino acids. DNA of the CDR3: TGTGCCAGCATCTTCGGATCCGAAACAGATACGCAGTATTTT. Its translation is CASIFGSETDTQYF.

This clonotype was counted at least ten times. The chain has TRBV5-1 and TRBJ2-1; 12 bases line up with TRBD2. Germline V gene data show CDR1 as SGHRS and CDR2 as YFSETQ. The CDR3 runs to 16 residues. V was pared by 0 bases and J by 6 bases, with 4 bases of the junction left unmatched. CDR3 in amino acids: CASSLAVLAGGNEQFF. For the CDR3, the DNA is TGCGCCAGCAGCTTGGCCGTACTAGCGGGAGGCAATGAGCAGTTCTTC.

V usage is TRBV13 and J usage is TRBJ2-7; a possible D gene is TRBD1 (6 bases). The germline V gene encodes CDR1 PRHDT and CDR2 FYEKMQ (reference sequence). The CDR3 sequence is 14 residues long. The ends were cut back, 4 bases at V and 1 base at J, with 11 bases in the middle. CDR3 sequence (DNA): TGTGCCAGCAGCTCCGACAGGAGATCCTACGAGCAGTACTTC. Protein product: CASSSDRRSYEQYF. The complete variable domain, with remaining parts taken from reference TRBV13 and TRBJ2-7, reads AAGVIQSPRHLIKEKRETATLKCYPIPRHDTVYWYQQGPGQDPQFLISFYEKMQSDKGSIPDRFSAQQFSDYHSELNMSSLELGDSALYFCASSSDRRSYEQYFGPGTRLTVT.

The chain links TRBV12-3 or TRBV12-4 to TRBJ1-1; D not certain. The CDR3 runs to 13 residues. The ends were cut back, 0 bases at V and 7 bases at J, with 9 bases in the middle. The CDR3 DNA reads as TGTGCCAGCAGTTTAGCTGGGTCTGTTGAAGCTTTCTTT. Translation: CASSLAGSVEAFF.